The 32 T cell receptor beta chains presented below share a single source sample, sequenced in a study of graft-versus-host responses after intestinal transplantation. Sequencing used immunoSEQ multiplex PCR; TCRdb keeps in-frame clones, though not all of them. The sample records some 96,000 clones, roughly 87% being singletons. Their antigens remain unidentified. Sequenced material: unstimulated CD4+ T cells sorted from spleen or lymph node cells, taken before transplant. The receptor set was obtained from a human donor who was the organ donor for an intestinal transplant.

CDR3 region: CASSYVGRANSPLHF. The CDR3 coding sequence is TGTGCCAGCAGTTACGTCGGCAGGGCTAATTCACCCCTCCACTTT. The rearrangement joins TRBV6-5 to TRBJ1-6; D is perhaps TRBD1 (5 bases). Trimming stripped 2 bases from V and 6 bases from J, with 11 bases between. This CDR3 is 15 amino acids long. Germline V gives CDR1 MNHEY, CDR2 SVGAGI.

This chain joins TRBV7-2 and TRBJ1-6; D gene uncertain. This CDR3 contains 15 residues. With 0 bases removed from V and 7 bases from J, the gap between germline ends came to 10 bases. CDR1 is SGHTA and CDR2 is FQGNSA in the germline V gene. In DNA form, the CDR3 reads TGTGCCAGCAGCTTAGCTCCTGGGGTCAATTCACCCCTCCACTTT. This encodes CASSLAPGVNSPLHF.

CDR3 sequence (DNA): TGTGCCAGCAGCTTGGCCGGACTAGCGGGGGGGCAAGAGACCCAGTACTTC. This translates into CASSLAGLAGGQETQYF. V gene TRBV5-4 combines with J gene TRBJ2-5, with 15 bases lining up with TRBD2. Trimming cost V 0 bases and J 2 bases; bases outside gene matches: 2. CDR3 length: 17 amino acids. Germline values: CDR1 SGHNT, CDR2 YYREEE (reference sequence).

The chain combines TRBV6-5 with TRBJ2-3; D possibly corresponds to TRBD2 (6 bases). This CDR3 comprises 14 residues. CDR1 is MNHEY, CDR2 SVGAGI, per germline. V lost 6 bases to trimming and J lost 6 bases, with 16 bases between them. CDR3 nucleotides: TGTGCCAGCAGAGACGGACTGGAGGGGGATACGCAGTATTTT. Protein product: CASRDGLEGDTQYF.

The chain employs TRBV9 and TRBJ2-7; the D is unclear. The CDR3 spans 15 residues. V was trimmed by 0 bases and J by 6 bases, leaving 16 bases between them. Germline V gene data show CDR1 as SGDLS and CDR2 as YYNGEE. The CDR3 DNA is TGTGCCAGCAGCGTAGGTTTGACAAAGGACGGCGAGCAGTACTTC. Residues: CASSVGLTKDGEQYF.

This clone was observed a single time. This sequence joins TRBV6-5 and TRBJ1-2; unclear D gene. The V gene lost 2 bases and the J gene lost 3 bases, with 10 bases spanning the gap. This CDR3 has 14 amino acids. The V gene's germline CDR1 is MNHEY and CDR2 SVGAGI. CDR3 protein: CASSYTPFDYGYTF. The CDR3 nucleotides read TGTGCCAGCAGTTACACGCCATTCGACTATGGCTACACCTTC.

The chain is built from TRBV7-8 and TRBJ2-1, with D perhaps TRBD2 (6 bases). The germline gives CDR1 SGHVS, CDR2 FQNEAQ. V was pared by 0 bases and J by 4 bases, with 10 bases between. The CDR3 extends over 15 amino acids. CDR3 loop: CASSLATRVYNEQFF. CDR3 nucleotides: TGTGCCAGCAGCTTAGCGACTAGGGTTTACAATGAGCAGTTCTTC. The variable domain in full, with the rest retrieved from reference TRBV7-8 and TRBJ2-1, is GAGVSQSPRYKVAKRGQDVALRCDPISGHVSLFWYQQALGQGPEFLTYFQNEAQLDKSGLPSDRFFAERPEGSVSTLKIQRTQQEDSAVYLCASSLATRVYNEQFFGPGTRLTVL.

This clone has a single count. The same CDR3 arises from other DNA sequences in this sample as well. The rearrangement uses TRBV2 and TRBJ1-2, with D possibly matching TRBD1 (5 bases). Germline V gene sequence: CDR1 SNHLY, CDR2 FYNNEI. Trimming shortened V by 6 bases and J by 5 bases, and 13 bases separated the two germline ends. The CDR3 contains 13 residues. The CDR3, as DNA: TGTGCCAGCAGGGCGGGGGTTTCGTATGGCTACACCTTC. Its protein is CASRAGVSYGYTF.

A single count supports this clone. This chain joins TRBV27 and TRBJ1-2; D remains ambiguous. V lost 0 bases and J lost 1, with 3 bases in between. The germline V gene has CDR1 MNHEY and CDR2 SMNVEV (reference sequence). This CDR3 region has 13 residues. Here the CDR3 reads CASSLSVNYGYTF. The CDR3 coding sequence is TGTGCCAGCAGTTTATCAGTTAACTATGGCTACACCTTC.

This clone was counted a few times. The V gene is TRBV28, the J gene TRBJ1-2; D call uncertain. This CDR3 contains 13 residues. V gave up 8 bases and J gave up 2 bases, with 12 bases separating them. Germline-derived CDR1 and CDR2 are MDHEN and SYDVKM. CDR3 region: CASDSGGNYGYTF. The CDR3 nucleotides are TGTGCCAGCGATTCAGGAGGGAACTATGGCTACACCTTC.

The V gene is TRBV10-3, the J gene TRBJ1-1, with 7 bases aligning to TRBD1. From germline, CDR1 is ENHRY and CDR2 SYGVKD. The CDR3 totals 12 residues. V was clipped by 10 bases and J by 6 bases; unmatched bases: 8. CDR3 region: CATNSGTAEAFF. The CDR3 DNA sequence: TGTGCCACCAACTCCGGGACAGCTGAAGCTTTCTTT.

V gene TRBV4-2 combines with J gene TRBJ2-3; 10 bases are a match to TRBD1. The CDR3 loop spans 15 amino acids. Germline CDR1 LGHNA, CDR2 YNFKEQ. V was pared by 1 base and J by 3 bases, with 1 base of the junction left unmatched. The CDR3 coding sequence is TGTGCCAGCAGCCAAGGGGACAGGGGTACAGATACGCAGTATTTT. It translates to CASSQGDRGTDTQYF.

The chain couples TRBV11-1 to TRBJ2-7; TRBD2 agrees at 10 bases. The V and J ends lost 5 bases and 5 bases, in that order; junction bases with no gene match: 15. The V gene's germline CDR1 is SGHAT and CDR2 FQDESV (reference sequence). The CDR3 runs 17 residues. Here the CDR3 DNA reads TGTGCCAGCAGCCGCTTTAGCGGGGGGCCTGCGGGCAACGAGCAGTACTTC. Translation: CASSRFSGGPAGNEQYF.

This sequence joins TRBV7-9 and TRBJ1-2; D is uncertain. With 5 bases removed from V and 4 bases from J, the gap between germline ends came to 8 bases. The CDR3 has 12 amino acids. The germline CDR1 and CDR2 sequences are SEHNR and FQNEAQ (reference sequence). Written as DNA, the CDR3 is TGTGCCAGCAGCACGGGAGGCTATGGCTACACCTTC. It is translated as CASSTGGYGYTF.

This clone was found once. This chain uses TRBV19 with TRBJ1-5; possibly TRBD1 for D (5 bases). Deletions cut 6 bases from V and 0 bases from J, with 12 bases between. Germline assignment: CDR1 LNHDA and CDR2 SQIVND (reference sequence). This CDR3 contains 15 residues. CDR3 DNA: TGTGCCAGTAGAAACCAGGGACTTAGCAATCAGCCCCAGCATTTT. Amino acid sequence: CASRNQGLSNQPQHF.

The V gene is TRBV12-2, the J gene TRBJ1-5; TRBD1, the D gene given by the table, was not confirmed from the DNA. TRBV12-2 is tagged as a pseudogene. CDR3 length: 21 amino acids. The CDR3 region is CASRHLAYMGREGIRNQPQHF. CDR3 nucleotides: TGTGCAAGTCGCCACTTAGCATATATGGGCAGGGAAGGGATTCGCAATCAGCCCCAGCATTTT.

This chain connects TRBV25-1 to TRBJ1-5; TRBD1 aligns across 10 bases. Per germline, CDR1 MGHDK and CDR2 SYGVNS. The CDR3 contains 14 residues. Trimming cost V 6 bases and J 4 bases; bases outside gene matches: 3. The CDR3 is CASRDRGFNQPQHF. Written as DNA, the CDR3 is TGTGCCAGCAGGGACAGGGGGTTTAATCAGCCCCAGCATTTT.

The V gene is TRBV20-1, the J gene TRBJ1-2; unclear D gene. This CDR3 is 11 amino acids long. V lost 3 bases, J lost 8 bases, and 10 bases lay in between. Germline values: CDR1 DFQATT, CDR2 SNEGSKA (reference sequence). The CDR3 bases are TGCAGTGCTAGGGGGTCAGCGGGCTACACCTTC. It specifies CSARGSAGYTF.

This clone was detected once. This sequence joins TRBV28 and TRBJ2-7; TRBD1 aligns across 9 bases. There are 15 residues in the CDR3. Germline V gene lookup returns CDR1 MDHEN and CDR2 SYDVKM. V was clipped by 5 bases and J by 4 bases; unmatched bases: 9. CDR3 protein: CASSPTGTGSYEQYF. The CDR3 DNA is TGTGCCAGCAGTCCGACCGGGACAGGGTCGTACGAGCAGTACTTC.

The chain employs TRBV5-8 and TRBJ2-3; 8 bases fit TRBD1. CDR1 is SGHTS, CDR2 YDEGEE, per germline. V lost 4 bases and J lost 7; bases outside the gene matches: 5. The CDR3 runs to 13 residues. The CDR3 DNA is TGTGCCAGCAGCCCAGGACAGGGATATACGCAGTATTTT. Translation: CASSPGQGYTQYF.

The CDR3 DNA reads TGTGCCAGCACATGGGGGACTATGAACACTGAAGCTTTCTTT. Residues: CASTWGTMNTEAFF. This chain links TRBV6-1 with TRBJ1-1; D is possibly TRBD1 (5 bases). Germline values: CDR1 MNHNS, CDR2 SASEGT. Trimming removed 7 bases from V and 0 bases from J, with 12 bases in between. The CDR3 is 14 amino acids.

In DNA, the CDR3 is TGTGCCAGCAGCGCGCCGAGGACCGACTTCTATGGCTACACCTTC. Protein sequence: CASSAPRTDFYGYTF. The chain links TRBV5-6 to TRBJ1-2, with D uncertain. CDR3 length equals 15 residues. V was clipped by 4 bases and J by 4 bases, with 17 bases between them. Germline loops: CDR1 SGHDT, CDR2 YYEEEE.

The chain carries TRBV6-5 and TRBJ1-4, with TRBD1 matching 7 bases. Trimming took 6 bases from V and 8 from J; bases not matched to a gene: 6. This CDR3 region has 13 residues. Germline CDR1 reads MNHEY; CDR2 reads SVGAGI. The CDR3 coding sequence is TGTGCCAGCAGAAAAACAGGGGCCGAAAAACTGTTTTTT. Encoded protein: CASRKTGAEKLFF.

This sequence joins TRBV5-4 and TRBJ2-1; D perhaps matches TRBD1 (5 bases). CDR1 SGHNT and CDR2 YYREEE come from the germline V gene (reference sequence). The ends were cut back, 3 bases at V and 7 bases at J, with 11 bases in the middle. CDR3 length equals 13 residues. CDR3 loop: CASSSKGKNEQFF. The CDR3 DNA is TGTGCCAGCAGCTCCAAGGGGAAAAATGAGCAGTTCTTC.

The genes are TRBV5-1 and TRBJ2-3; tentatively, D is TRBD2 (7 bases). Germline V CDR1 and CDR2: SGHRS, YFSETQ. The germline V and J ends were trimmed by 3 bases and 6 bases, with 20 bases remaining between them. The CDR3 covers 16 residues. The CDR3 reads CASSWGGQGRLDTQYF. The CDR3 region has the DNA TGCGCCAGCAGCTGGGGGGGGCAGGGGAGATTGGATACGCAGTATTTT.

The rearrangement links TRBV5-1 to TRBJ2-2, with D tentatively TRBD1 (6 bases). The CDR3 has 17 amino acids. From germline, CDR1 is SGHRS and CDR2 YFSETQ. The germline V and J ends were trimmed by 6 bases and 5 bases, with 23 bases remaining between them. The CDR3: CASTESRGSYSTGELFF. The DNA for the CDR3 is TGCGCCAGCACCGAATCCAGGGGCTCTTACTCAACCGGGGAGCTGTTTTTT.

The chain has TRBV28 and TRBJ1-5; D possibly corresponds to TRBD1 (6 bases). Per germline, CDR1 MDHEN and CDR2 SYDVKM. Trimming left V 10 bases short and J 11 bases short, with 18 bases between. The CDR3 has 12 residues. CDR3 sequence (DNA): TGTGCCACCCTGGCGGGGGCCAGGGCCCAGCATTTT. Translated: CATLAGARAQHF. Combining the CDR3 with reference TRBV28 and TRBJ1-5 gives the whole variable domain DVKVTQSSRYLVKRTGEKVFLECVQDMDHENMFWYRQDPGLGLRLIYFSYDVKMKEKGDIPEGYSVSREKKERFSLILESASTNQTSMYLCATLAGARAQHFGDGTRLSIL.

This clone has just one count. The DNA of the CDR3 is TGTGCCAGCAGCTTAGAAGCGGGGACCGGGGAGCTGTTTTTT. Translating gives CASSLEAGTGELFF. The gene calls are TRBV11-1 and TRBJ2-2, with 7 bases aligning to TRBD2. CDR1 is SGHAT, CDR2 FQDESV, per germline (reference sequence). The CDR3 is made up of 14 amino acids. After removal of 1 base from V and 5 bases from J, the junction contained 1 base not matched to a gene.

This chain uses TRBV7-9 with TRBJ1-2; D ambiguous. CDR1 and CDR2 (germline): SEHNR, FQNEAQ (reference sequence). Trimming shortened V by 1 base and J by 3 bases, and 12 bases separated the two germline ends. CDR3 size: 15 residues. The DNA for the CDR3 is TGTGCCAGCAGCTTAGAAGTGGGGAACTACTATGGCTACACCTTC. It specifies CASSLEVGNYYGYTF. The full variable domain, with the rest looked up from reference TRBV7-9 and TRBJ1-2, is DTGVSQNPRHKITKRGQNVTFRCDPISEHNRLYWYRQTLGQGPEFLTYFQNEAQLEKSRLLSDRFSAERPKGSFSTLEIQRTEQGDSAMYLCASSLEVGNYYGYTFGSGTRLTVV.

This chain's CDR3 is CASSLGREGRNTEAFF. The CDR3 DNA reads TGTGCCAGCAGCTTAGGCAGGGAGGGAAGAAACACTGAAGCTTTCTTT. The chain couples TRBV7-8 to TRBJ1-1; maybe TRBD1 (5 bases). V lost 1 base and J lost 2, with 14 bases in between. The CDR3 is 16 amino acids. Germline-derived CDR1 and CDR2 are SGHVS and FQNEAQ.

This rearrangement joins TRBV18 to TRBJ2-1; 8 positions agree with TRBD1. The ends lost 8 bases at V and 6 bases at J; junction bases unmatched: 9. This CDR3 has 14 amino acids. Per the germline V gene, CDR1 is KGHSH and CDR2 is LQKENI. The CDR3 DNA is TGTGCCAGCGGAAGGACAGGGCTAAGCAATGAGCAGTTCTTC. Its translation: CASGRTGLSNEQFF.

To note about this clone: Compared with germline, one end of the junction differs, possibly owing to a read error. The sample holds other DNA sequences that translate to the same CDR3. The V gene is TRBV19, the J gene TRBJ1-6; no reliable D call. The CDR3 runs to 14 residues. Germline CDR1 reads LNHDA; CDR2 reads SQIVND (reference sequence). CDR3 nucleotide sequence: TGTGCCAGTAGTATAGGGCCCTTTGATTCACCCCTCCATTTT. Translation: CASSIGPFDSPLHF.